These T cell receptor beta chains were read from a single sample in a study of T cell repertoires in cytomegalovirus infection. TCRdb called the reads again in MiXCR, with one record for every CDR3 protein. This sample has about 680,000 distinct CDR3 sequences, with 24% found just once. Sequenced material: CD8+ T cells from PBMCs. The receptors stem from a human donor in good health (CMV status not recorded). Some clones in this sample may be carry-over from other donors' samples. CDR3s include the opening cysteine and the closing phenylalanine or tryptophan. A D gene is named only where the DNA matches it firmly. The size entry is marked missing in some rows and otherwise reads once, few, many or a size class.

TRBJ2-3 many TRBV12-3/TRBV12-4 NA CASTPAGHAFLGTQYF TGTGCCAGCACCCCGGCGGGACACGCCTTTCTTGGTACGCAGTATTTT
TRBJ2-1 NA TRBV27 NA CASSFVGYGQFF TGTGCCAGCAGTTTTGTGGGGTACGGGCAGTTCTTC
TRBJ2-2 NA TRBV20-1 NA CSARDYGGPNTGELFF TGCAGTGCTAGAGATTATGGGGGCCCCAACACCGGGGAGCTGTTTTTT
TRBJ1-5 few TRBV28 NA CASSRTGVQPQHF TGTGCCAGCAGTCGGACGGGGGTACAGCCCCAGCATTTT
TRBJ1-1 few TRBV12-3/TRBV12-4 TRBD1 CASSSGTGIPEAFF TGTGCCAGCAGTTCCGGGACAGGGATACCTGAAGCTTTCTTT
TRBJ1-1 NA TRBV19 NA CASSMPEGNPEAFF TGTGCCAGTAGTATGCCAGAGGGGAACCCTGAAGCTTTCTTT
TRBJ2-1 NA TRBV15 TRBD2 CATSRDLSGGPYNEQFF TGTGCCACCAGCAGAGACCTTAGCGGGGGTCCCTACAATGAGCAGTTCTTC
TRBJ2-2 many TRBV7-3 NA CASSLHPAGPTGELFF TGTGCCAGCAGCTTACATCCAGCGGGTCCCACCGGGGAGCTGTTTTTT
TRBJ2-2 NA TRBV29-1 NA CSVGQSGELFF TGCAGCGTTGGGCAATCCGGGGAGCTGTTTTTT
TRBJ2-5 few TRBV6-5 TRBD1 CASMLSGGAIQETQYF TGTGCCAGCATGCTATCAGGGGGCGCGATTCAAGAGACCCAGTACTTC
TRBJ2-5 NA TRBV6-5 TRBD1 CASSQDRGEETQYF TGTGCCAGCAGTCAGGACAGGGGTGAGGAGACCCAGTACTTC
TRBJ1-1 few TRBV7-9 NA CASSPRGGEVEAFF TGTGCCAGCAGCCCCAGGGGCGGGGAGGTTGAAGCTTTCTTT
TRBJ2-1 few TRBV7-9 NA CASSHRENEQFF TGTGCCAGCAGCCACAGGGAAAATGAGCAGTTCTTC
TRBJ2-2 NA TRBV3-1 TRBD2 CASSQDRASGDTGELFF TGTGCCAGCAGCCAAGATCGGGCTAGCGGGGATACCGGGGAGCTGTTTTTT
TRBJ2-7 few TRBV23-1 TRBD1 CASSPQGQGGYEQYF TGCGCCAGCAGTCCCCAGGGACAGGGTGGATACGAGCAGTACTTC
TRBJ1-6 many TRBV7-2 NA CASSLSDTRSWALHF TGTGCCAGCAGCTTATCGGACACCCGAAGTTGGGCCCTCCACTTT
TRBJ2-3 few TRBV5-4 TRBD2 CASSRPGLAGETSTDTQYF TGTGCCAGCAGCCGTCCGGGACTAGCGGGGGAAACTAGCACAGATACGCAGTATTTT
TRBJ1-1 NA TRBV28 NA CASSNRRGMNTEAFF TGTGCCAGCAGTAACAGGAGAGGGATGAACACTGAAGCTTTCTTT
TRBJ1-2 many TRBV7-8 NA CASSLPRIGPGAASYGYTF TGTGCCAGCAGCTTACCCCGCATAGGGCCAGGGGCCGCGTCCTATGGCTACACCTTC
TRBJ1-4 few TRBV4-1 TRBD1 CASSQPQAGGYEKLFF TGCGCCAGCAGCCAGCCCCAGGCAGGGGGATATGAAAAACTGTTTTTT
TRBJ2-1 NA TRBV19 TRBD1 CASTLRTGGFGDEQFF TGTGCCAGTACCCTGAGGACAGGGGGCTTCGGGGATGAGCAGTTCTTC